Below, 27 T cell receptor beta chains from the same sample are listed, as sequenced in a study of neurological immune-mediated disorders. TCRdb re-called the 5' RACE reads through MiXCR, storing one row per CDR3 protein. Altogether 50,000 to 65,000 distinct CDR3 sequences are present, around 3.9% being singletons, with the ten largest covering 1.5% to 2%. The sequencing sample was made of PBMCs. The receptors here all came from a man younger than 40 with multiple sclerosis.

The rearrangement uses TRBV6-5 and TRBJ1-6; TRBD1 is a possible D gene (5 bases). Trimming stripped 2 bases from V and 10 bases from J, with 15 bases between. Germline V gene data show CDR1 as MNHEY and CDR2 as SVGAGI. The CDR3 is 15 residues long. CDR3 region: CASSYETRVRSPLHF. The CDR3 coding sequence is TGTGCCAGCAGTTACGAAACCAGGGTCAGGTCACCCCTCCACTTT.

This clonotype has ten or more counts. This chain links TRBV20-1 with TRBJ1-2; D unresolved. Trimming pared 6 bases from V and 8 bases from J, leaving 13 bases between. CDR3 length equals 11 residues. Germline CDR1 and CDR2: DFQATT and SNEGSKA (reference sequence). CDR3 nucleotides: TGCAGTGCCGCGGTCCCGCGGGGCTACACCTTC. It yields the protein CSAAVPRGYTF.

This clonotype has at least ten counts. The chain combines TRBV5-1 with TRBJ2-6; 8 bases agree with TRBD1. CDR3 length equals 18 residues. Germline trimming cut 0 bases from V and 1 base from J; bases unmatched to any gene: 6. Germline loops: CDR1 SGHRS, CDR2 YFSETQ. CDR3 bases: TGCGCCAGCAGCTTGGCCCAGGGGGCCGGGTCTGGGGCCAACGTCCTGACTTTC. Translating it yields CASSLAQGAGSGANVLTF. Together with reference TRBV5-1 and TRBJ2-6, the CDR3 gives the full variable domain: KAGVTQTPRYLIKTRGQQVTLSCSPISGHRSVSWYQQTPGQGLQFLFEYFSETQRNKGNFPGRFSGRQFSNSRSEMNVSTLELGDSALYLCASSLAQGAGSGANVLTFGAGSRLTVL.

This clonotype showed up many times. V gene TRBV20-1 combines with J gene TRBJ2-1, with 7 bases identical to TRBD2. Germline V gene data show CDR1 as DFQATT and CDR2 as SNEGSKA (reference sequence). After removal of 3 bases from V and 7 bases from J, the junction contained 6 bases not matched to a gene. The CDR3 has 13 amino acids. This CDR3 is CSASGRTKNEQFF. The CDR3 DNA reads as TGCAGTGCTAGCGGGAGGACTAAAAATGAGCAGTTCTTC.

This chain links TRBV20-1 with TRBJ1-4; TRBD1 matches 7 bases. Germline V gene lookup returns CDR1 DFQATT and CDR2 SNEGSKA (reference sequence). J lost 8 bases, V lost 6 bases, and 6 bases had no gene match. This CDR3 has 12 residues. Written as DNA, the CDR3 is TGCAGTGCCTGGACAGGTGAAGAAAAACTGTTTTTT. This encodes CSAWTGEEKLFF.

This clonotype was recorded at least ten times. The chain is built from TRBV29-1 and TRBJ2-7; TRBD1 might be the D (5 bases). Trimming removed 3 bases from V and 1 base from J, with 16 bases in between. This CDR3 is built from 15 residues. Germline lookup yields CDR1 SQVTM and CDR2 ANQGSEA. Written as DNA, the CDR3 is TGCAGCGTTGAGGATACAGGAGACAATTCCTACGAGCAGTACTTC. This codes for CSVEDTGDNSYEQYF.

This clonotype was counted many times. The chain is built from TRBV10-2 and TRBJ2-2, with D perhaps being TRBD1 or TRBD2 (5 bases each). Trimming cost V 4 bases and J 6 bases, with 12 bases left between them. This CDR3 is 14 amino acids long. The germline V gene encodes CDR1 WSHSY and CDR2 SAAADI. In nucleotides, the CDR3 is TGCGCCAGCAGTGTAGAGGGGTCCCCCGGGGAGCTGTTTTTT. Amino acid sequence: CASSVEGSPGELFF.

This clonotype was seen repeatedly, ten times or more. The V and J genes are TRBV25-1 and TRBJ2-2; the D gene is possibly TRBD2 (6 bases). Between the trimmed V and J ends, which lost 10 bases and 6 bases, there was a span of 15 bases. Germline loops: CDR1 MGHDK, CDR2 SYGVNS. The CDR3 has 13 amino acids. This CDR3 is CATHRPGAGELFF. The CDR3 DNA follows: TGTGCCACCCACCGACCGGGAGCCGGGGAGCTGTTTTTT.

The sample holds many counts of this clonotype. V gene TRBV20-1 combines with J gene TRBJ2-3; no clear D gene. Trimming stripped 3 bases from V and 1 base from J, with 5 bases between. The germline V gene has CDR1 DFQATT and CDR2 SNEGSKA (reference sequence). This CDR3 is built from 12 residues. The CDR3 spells CSASSRTDTQYF. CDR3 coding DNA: TGCAGTGCTAGTTCGCGCACAGATACGCAGTATTTT.

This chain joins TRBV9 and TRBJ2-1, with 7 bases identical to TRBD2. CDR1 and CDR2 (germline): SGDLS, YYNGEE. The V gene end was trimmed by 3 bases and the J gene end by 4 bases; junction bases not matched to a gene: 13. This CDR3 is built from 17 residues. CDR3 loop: CASSAYYGGEGYNEQFF. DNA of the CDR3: TGTGCCAGCAGCGCCTATTATGGGGGGGAGGGTTACAATGAGCAGTTCTTC.

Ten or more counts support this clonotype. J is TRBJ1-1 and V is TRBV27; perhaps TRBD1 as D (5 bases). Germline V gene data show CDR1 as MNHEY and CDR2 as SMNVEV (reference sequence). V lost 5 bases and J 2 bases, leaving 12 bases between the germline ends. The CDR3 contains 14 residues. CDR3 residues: CASSPTVYNTEAFF. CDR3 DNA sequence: TGTGCCAGCAGTCCGACAGTTTATAACACTGAAGCTTTCTTT.

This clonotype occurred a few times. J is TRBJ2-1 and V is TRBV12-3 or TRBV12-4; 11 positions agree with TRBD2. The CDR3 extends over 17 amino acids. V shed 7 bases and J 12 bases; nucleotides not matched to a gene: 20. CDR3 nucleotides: TGTGCCAGCACCCCGGGAAATAGCGGGGGGGCCATACCTAGGCAGTTCTTC. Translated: CASTPGNSGGAIPRQFF.

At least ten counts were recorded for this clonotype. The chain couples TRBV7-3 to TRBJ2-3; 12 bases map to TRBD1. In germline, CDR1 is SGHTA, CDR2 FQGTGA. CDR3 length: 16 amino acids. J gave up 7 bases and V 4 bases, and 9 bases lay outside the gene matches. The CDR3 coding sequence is TGTGCCAGCAGCTCACCGGGACAGGGGGCGGCAAATACGCAGTATTTT. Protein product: CASSSPGQGAANTQYF.

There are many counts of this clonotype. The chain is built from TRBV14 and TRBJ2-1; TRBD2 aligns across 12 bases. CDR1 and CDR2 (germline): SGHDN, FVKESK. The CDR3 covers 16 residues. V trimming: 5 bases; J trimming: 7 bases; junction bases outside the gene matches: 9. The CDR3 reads CASSFWGLAGPNEQFF. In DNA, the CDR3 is TGTGCCAGCAGCTTTTGGGGACTAGCGGGTCCTAATGAGCAGTTCTTC.

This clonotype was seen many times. CDR3: CASIKPGTGVGEQYF. The CDR3 nucleotides are TGTGCCAGCATCAAACCAGGGACAGGGGTGGGCGAGCAGTACTTC. V usage is TRBV7-9 and J usage is TRBJ2-7; TRBD1 matches 10 bases. The CDR3 has 15 residues. The V gene's germline CDR1 is SEHNR and CDR2 FQNEAQ (reference sequence). The V segment lost 7 bases and the J segment 6 bases; nucleotides outside the gene matches: 12.

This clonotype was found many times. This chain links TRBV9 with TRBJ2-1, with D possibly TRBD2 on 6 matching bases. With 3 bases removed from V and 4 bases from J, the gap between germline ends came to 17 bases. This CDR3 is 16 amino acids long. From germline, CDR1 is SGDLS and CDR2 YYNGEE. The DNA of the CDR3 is TGTGCCAGCAGCGAAGGAGGGGATGGTCTATACAATGAGCAGTTCTTC. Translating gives CASSEGGDGLYNEQFF. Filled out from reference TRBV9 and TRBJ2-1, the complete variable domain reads DSGVTQTPKHLITATGQRVTLRCSPRSGDLSVYWYQQSLDQGLQFLIQYYNGEERAKGNILERFSAQQFPDLHSELNLSSLELGDSALYFCASSEGGDGLYNEQFFGPGTRLTVL.

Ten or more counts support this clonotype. The DNA of the CDR3 is TGTGCCAGCAGCCTTACCGGAGGGCCCAACACTGAAGCTTTCTTT. This sequence encodes CASSLTGGPNTEAFF. This chain joins TRBV7-3 and TRBJ1-1; D remains ambiguous. Germline-derived CDR1 and CDR2 are SGHTA and FQGTGA. The CDR3 is made up of 15 amino acids. V was shortened by 5 bases and J by 2 bases, with 15 bases between the two germline ends.

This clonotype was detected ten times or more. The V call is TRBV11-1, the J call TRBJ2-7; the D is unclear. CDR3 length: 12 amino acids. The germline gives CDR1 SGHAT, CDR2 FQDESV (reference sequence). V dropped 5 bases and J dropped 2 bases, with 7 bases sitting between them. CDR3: CASSTPPYEQYF. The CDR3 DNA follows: TGTGCCAGCAGCACTCCTCCCTACGAGCAGTACTTC.

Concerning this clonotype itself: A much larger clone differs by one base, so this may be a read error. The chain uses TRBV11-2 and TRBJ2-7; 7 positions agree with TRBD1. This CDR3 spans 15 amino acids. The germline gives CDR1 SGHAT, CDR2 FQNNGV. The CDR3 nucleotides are TGTGCCAGCAGCTTAGCCTCAGGGACAGCTTACGAGCGGTACTTC. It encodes CASSLASGTAYERYF.

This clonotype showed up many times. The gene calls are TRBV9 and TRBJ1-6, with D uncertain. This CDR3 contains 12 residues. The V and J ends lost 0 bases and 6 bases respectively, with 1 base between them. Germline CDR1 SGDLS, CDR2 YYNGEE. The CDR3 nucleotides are TGTGCCAGCAGCGTAGGTAATTCACCCCTCCACTTT. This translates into CASSVGNSPLHF.

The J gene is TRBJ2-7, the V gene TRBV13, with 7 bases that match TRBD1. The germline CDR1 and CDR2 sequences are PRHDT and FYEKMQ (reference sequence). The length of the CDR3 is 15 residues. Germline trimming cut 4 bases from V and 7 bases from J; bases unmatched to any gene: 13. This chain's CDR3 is CASSSPEAGGQEQYF. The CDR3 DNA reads TGTGCCAGCAGCTCCCCCGAGGCAGGGGGACAAGAGCAGTACTTC.

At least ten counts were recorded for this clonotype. The CDR3 region has the DNA TGTGCCAGCGGACCGGGGGGCTGGCAAGCTTTCTTT. Protein sequence: CASGPGGWQAFF. The chain joins TRBV9 to TRBJ1-1, with D perhaps TRBD1 (6 bases). The CDR3 length is 12 residues. Trimming removed 7 bases at V and 9 bases at J, with 16 bases between. The germline CDR1 and CDR2 sequences are SGDLS and YYNGEE. Full variable domain (remainder filled in from reference TRBV9 and TRBJ1-1): DSGVTQTPKHLITATGQRVTLRCSPRSGDLSVYWYQQSLDQGLQFLIQYYNGEERAKGNILERFSAQQFPDLHSELNLSSLELGDSALYFCASGPGGWQAFFGQGTRLTVV.

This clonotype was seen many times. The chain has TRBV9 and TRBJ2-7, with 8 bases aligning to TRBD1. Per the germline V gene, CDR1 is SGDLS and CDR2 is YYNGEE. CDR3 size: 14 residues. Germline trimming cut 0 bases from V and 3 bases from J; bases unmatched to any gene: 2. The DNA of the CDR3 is TGTGCCAGCAGCGTAGGGACAGGGAACTACGAGCAGTACTTC. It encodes CASSVGTGNYEQYF.

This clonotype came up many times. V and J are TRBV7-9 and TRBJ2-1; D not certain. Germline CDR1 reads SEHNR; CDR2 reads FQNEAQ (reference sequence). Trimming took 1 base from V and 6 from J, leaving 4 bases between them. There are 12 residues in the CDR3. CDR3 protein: CASSLDSNEQFF. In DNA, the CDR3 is TGTGCCAGCAGCTTAGACTCCAATGAGCAGTTCTTC.

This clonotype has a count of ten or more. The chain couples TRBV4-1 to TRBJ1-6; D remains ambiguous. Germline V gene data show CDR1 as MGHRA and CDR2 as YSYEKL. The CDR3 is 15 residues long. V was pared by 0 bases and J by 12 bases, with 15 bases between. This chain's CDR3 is CASSQDKAAWVPLHF. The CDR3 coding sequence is TGCGCCAGCAGCCAAGATAAGGCAGCATGGGTACCCCTCCACTTT.

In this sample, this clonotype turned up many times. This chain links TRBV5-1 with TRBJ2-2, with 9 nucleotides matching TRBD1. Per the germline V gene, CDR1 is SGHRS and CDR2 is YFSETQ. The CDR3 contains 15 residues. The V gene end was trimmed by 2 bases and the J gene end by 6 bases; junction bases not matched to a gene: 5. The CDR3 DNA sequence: TGCGCCAGCAGCTTCGGGACAGGGATCGCCGGGGAGCTGTTTTTT. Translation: CASSFGTGIAGELFF.

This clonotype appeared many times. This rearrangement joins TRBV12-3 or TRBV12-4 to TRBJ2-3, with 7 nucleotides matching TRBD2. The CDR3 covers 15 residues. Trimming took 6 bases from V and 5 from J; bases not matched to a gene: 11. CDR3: CASSPRLAGLDTQYF. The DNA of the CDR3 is TGTGCCAGCAGCCCTAGACTAGCAGGCCTAGATACGCAGTATTTT.